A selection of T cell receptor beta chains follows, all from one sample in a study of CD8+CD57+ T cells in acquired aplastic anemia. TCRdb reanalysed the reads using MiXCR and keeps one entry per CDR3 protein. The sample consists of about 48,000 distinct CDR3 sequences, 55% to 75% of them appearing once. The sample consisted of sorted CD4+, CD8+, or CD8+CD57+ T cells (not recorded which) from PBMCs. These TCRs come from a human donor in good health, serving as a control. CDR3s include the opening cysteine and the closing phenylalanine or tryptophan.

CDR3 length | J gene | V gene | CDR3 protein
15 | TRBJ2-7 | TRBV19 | CASKARAGQAYEQYF
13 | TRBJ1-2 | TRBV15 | CATSRDLGDGYTF
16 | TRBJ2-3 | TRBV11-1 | CASSLGRGTHTDTQYF
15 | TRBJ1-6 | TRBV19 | CASSTNREGESPLHF
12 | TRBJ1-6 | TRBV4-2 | CASSQGPSPLHF
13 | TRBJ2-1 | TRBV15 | CATSRDRPDEQFF
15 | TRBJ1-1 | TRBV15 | CATSEELGRTTEAFF
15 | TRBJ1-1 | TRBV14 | CASSQVAGSNTEAFF
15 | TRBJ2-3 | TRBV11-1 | CASSLVGGYTDTQYF
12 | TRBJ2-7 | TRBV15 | CATSRDLGEQYF
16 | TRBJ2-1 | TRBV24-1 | CATSETGGGSYNEQFF
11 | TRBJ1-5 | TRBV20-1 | CSARTGVSQHF
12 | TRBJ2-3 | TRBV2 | CASSERGGTQYF
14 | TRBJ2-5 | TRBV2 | CASSDTRGVETQYF
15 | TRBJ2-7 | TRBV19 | CASSSTTGNGNEQYF
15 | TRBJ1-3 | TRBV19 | CASMGNLWAMDTIYF
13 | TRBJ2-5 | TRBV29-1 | CSVAQGSQETQYF
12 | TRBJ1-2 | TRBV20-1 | CSADIGEYGYTF
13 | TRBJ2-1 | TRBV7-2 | CASSLVLSNEQFF
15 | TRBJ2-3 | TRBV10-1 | CSSSESSVATDTQYF
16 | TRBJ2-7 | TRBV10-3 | CAISDKLAAETYEQYF
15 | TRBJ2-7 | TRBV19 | CASSRSLQDLYEQYF
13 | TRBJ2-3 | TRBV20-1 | CSAHSTSTDTQYF
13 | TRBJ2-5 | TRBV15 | CATSSPGRETQYF
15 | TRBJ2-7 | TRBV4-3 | CASSQVLDRVVEQYF
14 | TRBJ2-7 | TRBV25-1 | CASSEYAGTYEQYF
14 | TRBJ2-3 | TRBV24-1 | CATNVGGSTDTQYF
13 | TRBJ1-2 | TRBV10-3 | CAISERGENGYTF
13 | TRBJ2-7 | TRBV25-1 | CASSEPAGGEQYF
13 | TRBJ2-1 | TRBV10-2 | CASGTPSYNEQFF
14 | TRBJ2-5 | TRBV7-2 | CASSLPSGRETQYF